The clone carrying this TCR beta chain was observed once. The data belong to a study of cytomegalovirus exposure and HLA in healthy donors. Study as a whole: An earlier analysis identified approximately 120 million unique TCR beta sequences in approximately 190 million T cells. As released early, the data held roughly 85 million unique TCRs from HLA-typed donors.

The PCR had 60 Vbeta and 13 Jbeta primers. Sequenced by immunoSEQ multiplex PCR; TCRdb stores in-frame clones only, minus some. The sample has about 190,000 clones, around 75% seen once. The origin of this receptor is a woman in her twenties or thirties in good health and CMV-seropositive. Sequenced input: PBMCs.

CDR3 in DNA: TGTGCCAGCAGTGAACAACCAGGGCCGCCCGGTGGCAATCAGCCCCAGCATTTT. Protein product: CASSEQPGPPGGNQPQHF. This chain links TRBV6-1 with TRBJ1-5, with D maybe TRBD1 (5 bases). Between the trimmed V and J ends, which lost 2 bases and 2 bases, there was a span of 19 bases. CDR3 length: 18 amino acids. Germline values: CDR1 MNHNS, CDR2 SASEGT.